Given below is one T cell receptor beta chain in context. A junction boundary mismatches the germline segment, possibly from a read error. The sample originates from a study of tumor-infiltrating lymphocytes in primary liver carcinoma. Unsorted whole blood yielded blood RNA, and germline DNA was extracted as well. These patients lived with chronic HBV infection and had never been treated. With a constant-region primer, TCR beta cDNA was made from approximately 510 ng of total RNA. A slightly modified ARM-PCR protocol with three nested multiplex PCR rounds produced these TCR beta libraries. TCRdb re-analysed the multiplex PCR reads in MiXCR, keeping a single row per CDR3 protein. The data show hundreds of thousands of distinct CDR3 sequences, more than 55% seen once. Source material: peripheral blood. This receptor was taken from a woman under 40 with primary liver carcinoma and hepatitis B virus infection.

The CDR3 reads CAISETRRVDYSTGELFF. DNA of the CDR3: TGTGCGATCAGTGAGACGAGGAGGGTAGACTATTCCACCGGGGAGCTGTTTTTT. The rearrangement uses TRBV10-3 and TRBJ2-2, with D possibly being TRBD2 (6 bases). The CDR3 length is 18 residues. Germline loops: CDR1 ENHRY, CDR2 SYGVKD.